What follows are 13 T cell receptor beta chains derived from one specimen sequenced in a study of T cells in Graves' hyperthyroidism and ophthalmopathy. What was amplified from RNA transcripts were TCR beta CDR3 regions. The TCR CDR3 first-round RT-PCR relied on the HTBI primer set. TCRdb re-called the multiplex PCR reads with MiXCR, one entry per CDR3 protein. The sample yields roughly 570,000 distinct CDR3 sequences, 46% seen once. Input material: peripheral blood or thyroid tissue (not recorded which). These receptors all stem from an adult woman with Graves' disease, either hyperthyroidism or ophthalmopathy (not recorded which).

This clonotype appeared many times. The J gene is TRBJ1-6, the V gene TRBV25-1, with D hard to call. The ends were cut back, 3 bases at V and 10 bases at J, with 13 bases in the middle. Per the germline V gene, CDR1 is MGHDK and CDR2 is SYGVNS. The CDR3 length is 14 residues. CDR3 nucleotides: TGTGCCAGCAGTGATAATTGGAAGAACTCACCCCTCCACTTT. The encoded protein is CASSDNWKNSPLHF.

In this sample, this clonotype turned up a few times. A junction boundary mismatches the germline segment, possibly from a read error. The chain is built from TRBV7-7 and TRBJ2-1, with 9 bases that match TRBD2. The CDR3 consists of 16 residues. Germline V lookup: CDR1 SSHAT, CDR2 FNYEAQ (reference sequence). CDR3 sequence (DNA): TGTGCTAGCAGTCCGGGCGGGAGGGCCCTTCCTCCCGAGCAGTTCTTC. It specifies CASSPGGRALPPEQFF. Variable domain in full (rest from reference TRBV7-7 and TRBJ2-1): GAGVSQSPRYKVTKRGQDVTLRCDPISSHATLYWYQQALGQGPEFLTYFNYEAQPDKSGLPSDRFSAERPEGSISTLTIQRTEQRDSAMYRCASSPGGRALPPEQFFGPGTRLTVL.

In its sample, this clonotype was seen a few times. The rearrangement joins TRBV7-9 to TRBJ2-7; 9 nucleotides agree with TRBD1. The length of the CDR3 is 14 residues. Germline-derived CDR1 and CDR2 are SEHNR and FQNEAQ (reference sequence). V lost 1 base to trimming and J lost 7 bases; unmatched junction nucleotides: 5. The CDR3 loop is CASSLVGQGPEQYF. The DNA of the CDR3 is TGTGCCAGCAGCTTAGTGGGACAGGGACCAGAGCAGTACTTC.

The DNA for the CDR3 is TGTGCTAGTGGTACCTCGTGGGTCCAGTACTTC. As protein: CASGTSWVQYF. The chain carries TRBV12-3 or TRBV12-4 and TRBJ2-5; D unclear. The CDR3 runs 11 residues.

The chain joins TRBV10-3 to TRBJ1-2; tentative D call: TRBD1 (6 bases). The CDR3 consists of 17 residues. Deletions cut 6 bases from V and 2 bases from J, with 22 bases between. The germline V gene has CDR1 ENHRY and CDR2 SYGVKD. DNA of the CDR3: TGTGCCATCAGGGACAGACTTAGAGATACAGGGAACTATGGCTACACCTTC. Protein sequence: CAIRDRLRDTGNYGYTF.

Ten or more counts support this clonotype. The V gene is TRBV3-1, the J gene TRBJ2-5, with 7 bases fitting TRBD2. This CDR3 contains 14 residues. Germline values: CDR1 LGHDT, CDR2 YNNKEL (reference sequence). The J segment lost 4 bases and the V segment lost 0 bases, leaving 2 bases of the junction unmatched. As DNA, the CDR3 is TGTGCCAGCAGCCAAGAGGCGGGAGCAGAGACCCAGTACTTC. Its protein product is CASSQEAGAETQYF.

This sequence joins TRBV5-1 and TRBJ2-7; 7 nucleotides match TRBD1. Germline assignment: CDR1 SGHRS and CDR2 YFSETQ. The V gene end was trimmed by 5 bases and the J gene end by 0 bases; junction bases not matched to a gene: 5. The CDR3 is 14 residues long. CDR3 residues: CASRGQASSYEQYF. CDR3 sequence (DNA): TGCGCCAGCAGAGGACAGGCAAGCTCCTACGAGCAGTACTTC.

This clonotype has a count of ten or more. The chain uses TRBV3-1 and TRBJ1-2, with 9 bases that match TRBD1. Germline CDR1 and CDR2: LGHDT and YNNKEL (reference sequence). This CDR3 comprises 13 residues. Trimming removed 4 bases from V and 8 bases from J; junction bases left unmatched: 5. CDR3 region: CASSLQGAEGYTF. In DNA, the CDR3 is TGTGCCAGCAGCCTACAGGGGGCGGAGGGCTACACCTTC.

Many counts were recorded for this clonotype. The V call is TRBV28, the J call TRBJ1-1; 7 nucleotides align to TRBD1. V was clipped by 6 bases and J by 3 bases; unmatched bases: 7. The CDR3 totals 14 residues. Germline V gene lookup returns CDR1 MDHEN and CDR2 SYDVKM. The CDR3 bases are TGTGCCAGCAGCCTGACAGGGATGGACACTGAAGCTTTCTTT. This encodes CASSLTGMDTEAFF.

J is TRBJ1-5 and V is TRBV2, with D hard to call. Germline CDR1 reads SNHLY; CDR2 reads FYNNEI. The CDR3 runs 14 residues. V lost 7 bases and J 6 bases, leaving 16 bases between the germline ends. The CDR3 loop is CASKAGGLGQPQHF. The CDR3 nucleotides read TGTGCCAGCAAGGCGGGAGGTCTGGGTCAGCCCCAGCATTTT.

The chain combines TRBV7-3 with TRBJ2-5; tentatively, D is TRBD1 (6 bases). Germline lookup yields CDR1 SGHTA and CDR2 FQGTGA. The CDR3 spans 15 residues. V was cut by 5 bases and J by 4 bases, with 17 bases left in between. This CDR3 reads CASSTEQGPTETQYF. The DNA of the CDR3 is TGTGCCAGCAGCACCGAACAGGGACCCACAGAGACCCAGTACTTC. The full variable domain, its missing parts supplied by reference TRBV7-3 and TRBJ2-5, is GAGVSQTPSNKVTEKGKYVELRCDPISGHTALYWYRQSLGQGPEFLIYFQGTGAADDSGLPNDRFFAVRPEGSVSTLKIQRTERGDSAVYLCASSTEQGPTETQYFGPGTRLLVL.

The chain has TRBV6-1 and TRBJ1-5, with D tentatively TRBD1 (5 bases). The CDR3 has 13 amino acids. The germline V and J ends were trimmed by 8 bases and 5 bases, with 13 bases remaining between them. CDR1 is MNHNS, CDR2 SASEGT, per germline. In nucleotides, the CDR3 is TGTGCCAGCTGTAAGGGCAGGGATCAGCCCCAGCATTTT. The encoded protein is CASCKGRDQPQHF.

This clonotype occurred many times. The chain couples TRBV6-6 to TRBJ2-7; TRBD2 matches at 10 bases. The CDR3 length is 15 residues. Per the germline V gene, CDR1 is MNHNY and CDR2 is SVGAGI (reference sequence). V was clipped by 6 bases and J by 0 bases; unmatched bases: 5. This CDR3 reads CASRELAGSSYEQYF. CDR3 sequence (DNA): TGTGCCAGCAGAGAACTAGCGGGATCCTCCTACGAGCAGTACTTC.